These 29 T cell receptor beta chains were all obtained from the same sample, sequenced in a study of T cells in localized non-small cell lung cancer (dated by TCRdb to the early 2020s). The library was obtained by the immunoSEQ multiplex PCR assay. TCRdb obtained this table from immuneACCESS and retained in-frame rearrangements with V and J assigned. These tables miss some clones; where compared with another copy, unresolved V genes account for less than half of the shortfall, and the remainder is unexplained. The sample table holds 60,000 to 85,000 clones, of which roughly nine tenths were seen once. The ten largest account for roughly 22% of the sample. The input for sequencing was peripheral blood, taken before any cancer treatment. The receptors were gathered from a male donor aged 60 or over with stage III squamous cell lung carcinoma.

The chain links TRBV11-2 to TRBJ1-6; D gene uncertain. The CDR3 is 15 amino acids. Germline CDR1 reads SGHAT; CDR2 reads FQNNGV. V was pared by 1 base and J by 5 bases, with 9 bases between. The CDR3 loop is CASSLAGPHNSPLHF. The CDR3 nucleotides read TGTGCCAGCAGCTTAGCAGGTCCACATAATTCACCCCTCCACTTT.

This sequence joins TRBV21-1 and TRBJ1-6. TRBV21-1 is a known pseudogene. The CDR3 extends over 13 amino acids. This chain's CDR3 is CASRTTMGSPLHF. The CDR3 nucleotides read TGTGCCAGCAGAACAACGATGGGATCACCCCTCCACTTT.

The chain links TRBV6-5 to TRBJ1-4; TRBD1 is a possible D gene (6 bases). The CDR3 has 15 residues. Per the germline V gene, CDR1 is MNHEY and CDR2 is SVGAGI. The V end lost 2 bases, the J end lost 6 bases, and 13 bases lay between the germline ends. DNA for the CDR3: TGTGCCAGCAGTTACAGGGGGGCTGAGGATGAAAAACTGTTTTTT. Translated: CASSYRGAEDEKLFF.

This clone was recorded only once. J is TRBJ1-6 and V is TRBV7-9, with D perhaps TRBD1 (5 bases). CDR3 length: 13 residues. V was pared by 5 bases and J by 7 bases, with 9 bases between. Germline lookup yields CDR1 SEHNR and CDR2 FQNEAQ (reference sequence). CDR3 protein: CASSLGPNSPLHF. Written as DNA, the CDR3 is TGTGCCAGCAGCCTGGGACCGAATTCACCCCTCCACTTT. The variable domain in full, completed from reference TRBV7-9 and TRBJ1-6, reads DTGVSQNPRHKITKRGQNVTFRCDPISEHNRLYWYRQTLGQGPEFLTYFQNEAQLEKSRLLSDRFSAERPKGSFSTLEIQRTEQGDSAMYLCASSLGPNSPLHFGNGTRLTVT.

CDR3 DNA: TGTGCCAGCAGCCAACAGGGGTTTAATGAGCAGTTCTTC. Amino acid sequence: CASSQQGFNEQFF. This rearrangement joins TRBV2 to TRBJ2-1; TRBD1 matches at 7 bases. The CDR3 consists of 13 residues. The V and J ends lost 6 bases and 7 bases, in that order; junction bases with no gene match: 6. Germline V CDR1 and CDR2: SNHLY, FYNNEI.

The chain couples TRBV7-2 to TRBJ2-7; 12 bases agree with TRBD1. Trimming cost V 4 bases and J 7 bases; bases outside gene matches: 8. Germline assignment: CDR1 SGHTA and CDR2 FQGNSA. The CDR3 consists of 15 residues. This CDR3 reads CASSSPGQGAGEQYF. In DNA form, the CDR3 reads TGTGCCAGCAGCTCTCCGGGACAGGGGGCAGGAGAGCAGTACTTC.

V is TRBV5-6 and J is TRBJ2-4; 12 bases fit TRBD2. Germline V lookup: CDR1 SGHDT, CDR2 YYEEEE. The CDR3 spans 19 residues. Trimming removed 2 bases from V and 0 bases from J; junction bases left unmatched: 9. Here the CDR3 reads CASSFYGTSGPLAKNIQYF. The CDR3 region has the DNA TGTGCCAGCAGCTTCTACGGGACTAGCGGGCCACTAGCCAAAAACATTCAGTACTTC.

J is TRBJ2-3 and V is TRBV10-3; 9 bases are a match to TRBD2. CDR3 length equals 15 residues. The V and J ends lost 2 bases and 4 bases, in that order; junction bases with no gene match: 4. Germline CDR1 and CDR2: ENHRY and SYGVKD. CDR3 nucleotides: TGTGCCATCAGTGAGACGCGGGGGGGCGCAGATACGCAGTATTTT. Its protein is CAISETRGGADTQYF.

The rearrangement joins TRBV7-2 to TRBJ1-3; maybe TRBD1 (5 bases). V shed 1 base and J shed 7 bases, with 8 bases lying between them. The germline V gene encodes CDR1 SGHTA and CDR2 FQGNSA. The CDR3 is 13 amino acids. DNA of the CDR3: TGTGCCAGCAGCTTAGGGCAGGGTAACACCATATATTTT. Translating gives CASSLGQGNTIYF.

The chain recombines TRBV6-1 with TRBJ1-5; D might be TRBD1 (6 bases). The CDR3 is 14 residues long. Trimming stripped 7 bases from V and 3 bases from J, with 13 bases between. The germline CDR1 and CDR2 sequences are MNHNS and SASEGT. CDR3 sequence: CASTSGGANQPQHF. In nucleotides, the CDR3 is TGTGCCAGCACGAGTGGGGGGGCCAATCAGCCCCAGCATTTT.

The gene calls are TRBV5-4 and TRBJ2-6; no clear D gene. This CDR3 comprises 16 residues. V gave up 4 bases and J gave up 0 bases, with 11 bases separating them. The germline V gene has CDR1 SGHNT and CDR2 YYREEE (reference sequence). The chain's CDR3 is CASSRWSSSGANVLTF. CDR3 bases: TGTGCCAGCAGCCGGTGGAGTAGCTCTGGGGCCAACGTCCTGACTTTC.

The rearrangement uses TRBV9 and TRBJ2-3; 13 nucleotides line up with TRBD2. CDR1 is SGDLS and CDR2 is YYNGEE in the germline V gene. The CDR3 is 16 residues long. Trimming took 4 bases from V and 6 from J; bases not matched to a gene: 8. The DNA of the CDR3 is TGTGCCAGCAGCATTACTAGCGGGGGGGCCGTCGATACGCAGTATTTT. Translation gives CASSITSGGAVDTQYF.

The chain employs TRBV6-5 and TRBJ1-2; 8 bases line up with TRBD1. Trimming took 5 bases from V and 3 from J; bases not matched to a gene: 2. This CDR3 spans 13 amino acids. Germline lookup yields CDR1 MNHEY and CDR2 SVGAGI. The CDR3 loop is CASSRGQDYGYTF. CDR3 DNA: TGTGCCAGCAGTCGGGGACAGGACTATGGCTACACCTTC.

The chain couples TRBV18 to TRBJ2-5; D not certain. This CDR3 comprises 11 residues. Trimming cost V 6 bases and J 1 base, with 3 bases left between them. CDR1 KGHSH and CDR2 LQKENI come from the germline V gene. The CDR3 loop reads CASSVQETQYF. In DNA, the CDR3 is TGTGCCAGCTCGGTCCAAGAGACCCAGTACTTC.

V usage is TRBV28 and J usage is TRBJ2-5; TRBD2 is a possible D gene (6 bases). This CDR3 has 16 amino acids. V gave up 2 bases and J gave up 4 bases, with 17 bases separating them. The germline V gene encodes CDR1 MDHEN and CDR2 SYDVKM. As DNA, the CDR3 is TGTGCCAGCAGTTTAAGGGACGGAGGGTGGCGAGAGACCCAGTACTTC. Translation: CASSLRDGGWRETQYF.

This clone was picked up one time. The rearrangement uses TRBV6-5 and TRBJ1-1; no reliable D call. V was trimmed by 0 bases and J by 4 bases, leaving 15 bases between them. CDR1 is MNHEY, CDR2 SVGAGI, per germline. The CDR3 loop spans 16 amino acids. CDR3 sequence: CASSYSYRPTGTEAFF. For the CDR3, the DNA is TGTGCCAGCAGTTACTCCTATCGCCCGACCGGCACTGAAGCTTTCTTT.

This chain joins TRBV19 and TRBJ2-7; 7 bases align to TRBD1. CDR3 length equals 14 residues. V lost 5 bases to trimming and J lost 2 bases; unmatched junction nucleotides: 6. Germline V gene data show CDR1 as LNHDA and CDR2 as SQIVND (reference sequence). CDR3 coding DNA: TGTGCCAGTAGTTCACGACAGGGACCCTACGAGCAGTACTTC. Protein product: CASSSRQGPYEQYF.

This chain uses TRBV18 with TRBJ1-2; D remains ambiguous. CDR3 size: 13 residues. V lost 2 bases and J 0 bases, leaving 4 bases between the germline ends. CDR1 is KGHSH and CDR2 is LQKENI in the germline V gene. The CDR3 DNA is TGTGCCAGCTCACCATGGGCTAACTATGGCTACACCTTC. This encodes CASSPWANYGYTF.

The V gene is TRBV5-1, the J gene TRBJ2-5; the match to TRBD1 covers 7 bases. V trimming: 6 bases; J trimming: 2 bases; junction bases outside the gene matches: 10. The length of the CDR3 is 15 residues. Germline assignment: CDR1 SGHRS and CDR2 YFSETQ. CDR3 region: CASTTDRPGQETQYF. The CDR3 coding sequence is TGCGCCAGCACCACGGACAGGCCAGGTCAAGAGACCCAGTACTTC.

The chain couples TRBV5-6 to TRBJ2-5, with D tentatively TRBD1 (6 bases). V lost 2 bases to trimming and J lost 5 bases, with 22 bases between them. In germline, CDR1 is SGHDT, CDR2 YYEEEE. This CDR3 is 17 amino acids long. This chain's CDR3 is CASSLLGPGQNLETQYF. DNA for the CDR3: TGTGCCAGCAGCTTATTAGGGCCAGGACAGAATTTGGAGACCCAGTACTTC.

The rearrangement joins TRBV29-1 to TRBJ2-7; 9 nucleotides align to TRBD1. The ends lost 1 base at V and 6 bases at J; junction bases unmatched: 7. The CDR3 runs 14 residues. Germline CDR1 SQVTM, CDR2 ANQGSEA. The CDR3 nucleotides read TGCAGCGTTGAAGCGAGGGACAGGGATGGCGAGCAGTACTTC. It yields the protein CSVEARDRDGEQYF.

This chain uses TRBV6-6 with TRBJ1-2; a weak D match, TRBD1 (6 bases). CDR1 is MNHNY and CDR2 is SVGAGI in the germline V gene (reference sequence). V lost 2 bases, J lost 8 bases, and 15 bases lay in between. This CDR3 is 14 amino acids long. The CDR3 nucleotides read TGTGCCAGCAGTTACGGGGGCGTCGGAAGGGGCTACACCTTC. It is translated as CASSYGGVGRGYTF.

This chain connects TRBV2 to TRBJ1-4; 7 nucleotides align to TRBD1. The CDR3 has 16 amino acids. From germline, CDR1 is SNHLY and CDR2 FYNNEI. Trimming took 6 bases from V and 4 from J; bases not matched to a gene: 11. The CDR3 is CASSELTGFGNEKLFF. The CDR3 coding sequence is TGTGCCAGCAGCGAACTGACAGGGTTCGGTAATGAAAAACTGTTTTTT.

This CDR3 reads CSGLSGYEQFF. The CDR3 nucleotides are TGCAGTGGCCTTAGCGGGTATGAGCAGTTCTTC. The gene calls are TRBV20-1 and TRBJ2-1, with 7 positions matching TRBD2. The CDR3 is made up of 11 amino acids. CDR1 is DFQATT and CDR2 is SNEGSKA in the germline V gene (reference sequence). V was clipped by 7 bases and J by 8 bases; unmatched bases: 5.

The chain is built from TRBV5-6 and TRBJ1-2, with a tentative D call TRBD1 (6 bases). Germline V gives CDR1 SGHDT, CDR2 YYEEEE. Trimming took 4 bases from V and 2 from J, leaving 15 bases between them. The CDR3 sequence is 15 residues long. CDR3: CASSPRRTDNYGYTF. In nucleotides, the CDR3 is TGTGCCAGCAGCCCAAGGAGGACAGACAACTATGGCTACACCTTC.

The chain combines TRBV11-2 with TRBJ1-2, with unresolved D. The CDR3 runs to 14 residues. The V end lost 3 bases, the J end lost 6 bases, and 14 bases lay between the germline ends. From germline, CDR1 is SGHAT and CDR2 FQNNGV. This chain's CDR3 is CASSLGLKADGYTF. Written as DNA, the CDR3 is TGTGCCAGCAGCTTGGGATTAAAGGCGGATGGCTACACCTTC.

This chain connects TRBV5-1 to TRBJ2-7, with 10 bases that match TRBD1. This CDR3 contains 14 residues. CDR1 and CDR2 (germline): SGHRS, YFSETQ. The V gene end was trimmed by 4 bases and the J gene end by 6 bases; junction bases not matched to a gene: 7. The CDR3 nucleotides read TGCGCCAGCAGCGCCTTGGGACAGGGGAGCGAGCAGTACGTC. Its translation: CASSALGQGSEQYV.

The rearrangement uses TRBV18 and TRBJ1-2; TRBD1 agrees at 10 bases. Trimming took 2 bases from V and 3 from J; bases not matched to a gene: 3. CDR1 and CDR2 from the germline V gene are KGHSH and LQKENI. The CDR3 is made up of 15 amino acids. In DNA, the CDR3 is TGTGCCAGCTCACCAGGGACAGGGGACCACTATGGCTACACCTTC. Its translation is CASSPGTGDHYGYTF.

J is TRBJ1-1 and V is TRBV19, with D possibly TRBD1 on 5 matching bases. This CDR3 has 14 amino acids. Germline CDR1 and CDR2: LNHDA and SQIVND (reference sequence). Trimming took off 4 bases at V and 1 base at J, with 10 bases between the two ends. The CDR3 loop reads CASSRGDRNTEAFF. The CDR3 nucleotides read TGTGCCAGTAGTAGGGGGGACCGGAACACTGAAGCTTTCTTT.